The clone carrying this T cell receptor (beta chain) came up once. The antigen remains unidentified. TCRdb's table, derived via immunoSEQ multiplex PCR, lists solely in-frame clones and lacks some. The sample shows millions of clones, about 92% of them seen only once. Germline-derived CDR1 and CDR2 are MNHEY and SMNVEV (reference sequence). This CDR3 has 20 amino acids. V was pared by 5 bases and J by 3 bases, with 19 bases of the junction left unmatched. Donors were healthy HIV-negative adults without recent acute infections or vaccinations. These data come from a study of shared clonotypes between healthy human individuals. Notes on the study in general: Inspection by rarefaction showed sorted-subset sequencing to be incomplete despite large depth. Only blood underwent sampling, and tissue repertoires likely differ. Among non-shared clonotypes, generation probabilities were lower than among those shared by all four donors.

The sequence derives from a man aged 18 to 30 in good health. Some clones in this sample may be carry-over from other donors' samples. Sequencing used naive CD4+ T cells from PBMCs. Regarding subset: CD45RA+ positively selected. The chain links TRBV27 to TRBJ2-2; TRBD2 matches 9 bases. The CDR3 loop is CASSPALGREGPWYTGELFF. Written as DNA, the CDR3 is TGTGCCAGCAGTCCCGCCCTCGGGCGGGAGGGCCCTTGGTACACCGGGGAGCTGTTTTTT.